The T cell receptor (beta chain) under discussion was sequenced for a study of identical twins. Study observations and caveats: While abundant cord blood beta clonotypes carried fewer insertions, memory repertoires showed no such pattern. Possibly, invariant MAIT and iNKT cells partly confounded zero-insertion analyses.

Each CDR3 protein gets one entry after TCRdb re-called the 5' RACE reads with MiXCR. This table holds roughly 700,000 distinct CDR3 sequences, under 9% found once. The V and J ends lost 3 bases and 7 bases, in that order; junction bases with no gene match: 6. The germline CDR1 and CDR2 sequences are SGHRS and YFSETQ. CDR3 size: 15 residues. No donor was unhealthy or non-Caucasian. Ten or more counts support this clonotype. Its antigen is as yet unknown. The same specimen was also included in a second study, on yellow fever vaccine responses in identical twins. That report adds: Twins' T cell vaccine responses reportedly looked partly convergent, partly personalized.

The chain employs TRBV5-1 and TRBJ2-1, with TRBD1 matching over 11 bases. Sample: PBMCs. This receptor was taken from a woman aged 18-29 years in good health. The CDR3 DNA sequence: TGCGCCAGCAGCTCGCACGGGACAGGGGGGAATGAGCAGTTCTTC. This encodes CASSSHGTGGNEQFF.